This record concerns one T cell receptor (beta chain) sequence. The entry originates in a study of blood T cell repertoires in COVID-19. Study-wide background: Samples taken during acute and convalescent COVID-19 were collected in the United States, Italy and Spain. PBMCs, B-cell-depleted T cells, or T cells provided the cDNA or gDNA that made up the material.

This CDR3 is built from 12 residues. Per the germline V gene, CDR1 is SGHAT and CDR2 is FQNNGV. Trimming cost V 2 bases and J 8 bases; bases outside gene matches: 0. As processed by the authors: Nucleated cell counts were estimated from reference gene primer amplification. The data were produced by immunoSEQ multiplex PCR, yet TCRdb's version contains in-frame clones alone and is incomplete. That table gives V, J and clone size, and the DNA gave D and trimming. Among more than 140,000 clones listed, just over 85% were seen once. Sequencing was performed on peripheral blood. The clonotype originates from a woman aged 55 to 70 with acute or convalescent COVID-19. The rearrangement uses TRBV11-2 and TRBJ1-5, with 7 positions matching TRBD1. The CDR3 protein is CASSLQGEPQHF. The DNA of the CDR3 is TGTGCCAGCAGCTTACAGGGGGAGCCCCAGCATTTT. Drawing the rest from reference TRBV11-2 and TRBJ1-5, the complete variable domain is EAGVAQSPRYKIIEKRQSVAFWCNPISGHATLYWYQQILGQGPKLLIQFQNNGVVDDSQLPKDRFSAERLKGVDSTLKIQPAKLEDSAVYLCASSLQGEPQHFGDGTRLSIL.